Here is one T cell receptor (beta chain) with its context. The target antigen is unknown. This record belongs to a study of OX40 agonist ivuxolimab in advanced cancers. Study information: Two patients with cutaneous melanoma and one with hepatocellular carcinoma, three in total, showed partial responses.

Germline V gene data show CDR1 as LGHNT and CDR2 as FRNRAP. CDR3 size: 15 residues. V lost 4 bases, J lost 4 bases, and 8 bases stayed unmatched. Study-wide findings and caveats: By week 6 at 0.1 to 3.0 mg/kg, blood CD4+ and CD8+ T cells had expanded clonally.

The table came from immunoSEQ multiplex PCR; TCRdb's copy has only in-frame clones and leaves some out. The sample includes 20,000 to 25,000 clones, around four fifths seen only once; the top ten take approximately 14%. The sequencing here drew on CD4+ or CD8+ T cells sorted from blood, taken in a trial of the OX40 agonist ivuxolimab. This chain connects TRBV12-5 to TRBJ2-7; 9 bases fit TRBD1. This receptor was identified in an adult with an advanced solid tumor such as melanoma, head and neck, liver or kidney cancer. The CDR3 reads CASGSPGQGSYEQYF. In nucleotides, the CDR3 is TGTGCTAGTGGTTCCCCGGGACAGGGCTCGTACGAGCAGTACTTC.